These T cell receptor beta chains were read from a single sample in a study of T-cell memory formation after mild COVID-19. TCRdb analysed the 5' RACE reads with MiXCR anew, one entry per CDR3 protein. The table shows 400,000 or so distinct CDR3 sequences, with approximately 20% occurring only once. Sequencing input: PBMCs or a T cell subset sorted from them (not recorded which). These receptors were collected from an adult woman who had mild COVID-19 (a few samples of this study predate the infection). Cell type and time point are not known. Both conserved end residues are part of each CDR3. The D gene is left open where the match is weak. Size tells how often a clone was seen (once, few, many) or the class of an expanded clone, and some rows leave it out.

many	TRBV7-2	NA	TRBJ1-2	TGTGCCAGCAGCTTAGCGCATGCGGGCGGAGGCAACTATGGCTACACCTTC	CASSLAHAGGGNYGYTF
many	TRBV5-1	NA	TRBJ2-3	TGCGCCAGCAGCTTGAGAGACTCCTCTACAGATACGCAGTATTTT	CASSLRDSSTDTQYF
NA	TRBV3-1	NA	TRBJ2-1	TGTGCCAGCAGCCACGCAATATACAATGAGCAGTTCTTC	CASSHAIYNEQFF
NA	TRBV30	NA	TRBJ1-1	TGTGCCTGGAGTGTATCCCAGGGGAGGAACACTGAAGCTTTCTTT	CAWSVSQGRNTEAFF
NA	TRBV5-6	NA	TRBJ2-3	TGTGCCAGCAGCTTGGCCCACAGGGAACTCACAGATACGCAGTATTTT	CASSLAHRELTDTQYF
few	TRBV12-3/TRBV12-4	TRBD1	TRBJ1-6	TGTGCCAGCAGGCACGACAGGGGTAAAAATTCACCCCTCCACTTT	CASRHDRGKNSPLHF
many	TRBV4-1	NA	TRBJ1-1	TGCGCCAGCAGCGCGTTAGGGCTAGAAGCTTTCTTT	CASSALGLEAFF
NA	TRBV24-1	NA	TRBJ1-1	TGTGCCACCAGTGTGGGCAGTAACACTGAAGCTTTCTTT	CATSVGSNTEAFF
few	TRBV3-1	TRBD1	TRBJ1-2	TGTGCCAGCAGCCAAGATGGGACAGCCTATGGCTACACCTTC	CASSQDGTAYGYTF
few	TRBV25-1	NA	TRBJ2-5	TGTGCCAGCACCAACCCAGGGGGAGGATGGGAGACCCAGTACTTC	CASTNPGGGWETQYF
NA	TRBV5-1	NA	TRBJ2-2	TGCGCCAGCAGCTTAACTCAAACGGGGACCGGGGAGCTGTTTTTT	CASSLTQTGTGELFF
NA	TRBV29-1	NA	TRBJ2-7	TGCAGCGTTGATTTTGGGCTTATGGCCGAGCAGTACTTC	CSVDFGLMAEQYF
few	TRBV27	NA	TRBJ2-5	TGTGCCAGCAGTTTATCTGCCCGCCTGGGGACCCAGTACTTC	CASSLSARLGTQYF
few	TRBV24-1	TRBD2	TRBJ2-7	TGTGCCACCAGTGGTTCGGCGGGAGATAACTACGAGCAGTACTTC	CATSGSAGDNYEQYF
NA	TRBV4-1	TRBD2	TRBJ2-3	TGCGCCAGCAGCCAAGAACTAGCGGGGTCCAAAAAGGCGCAGTATTTT	CASSQELAGSKKAQYF
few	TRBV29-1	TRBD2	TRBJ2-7	TGCAGCGTTGGGAGCGGGAGGGCCTACGAGCAGTACTTC	CSVGSGRAYEQYF
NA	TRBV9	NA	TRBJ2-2	TGTGCCAGCAGCGTATATCTGGGGGACACCGGGGAGCTGTTTTTT	CASSVYLGDTGELFF
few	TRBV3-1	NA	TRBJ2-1	TGTGCCAGCAGCTGGGCAGGGTATGAGCAGTTCTTC	CASSWAGYEQFF
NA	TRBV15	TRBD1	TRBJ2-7	TGTGCCACCAGCCAGGGGACAGGCCTATCCTACGAGCAGTACTTC	CATSQGTGLSYEQYF
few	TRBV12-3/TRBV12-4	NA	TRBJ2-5	TGTGCCAGCAGTCCCCGGCCATGGCGGTCCCCTGAAGAGACCCAGTACTTC	CASSPRPWRSPEETQYF
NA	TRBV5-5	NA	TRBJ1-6	TGTGCCAGCAGCCCCGCGACAGGACCCCTCCACTTT	CASSPATGPLHF
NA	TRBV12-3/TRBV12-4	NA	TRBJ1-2	TGTGCCAGCAGTTTAGGTGTAGGGTCCTCTGGCTACACCTTC	CASSLGVGSSGYTF
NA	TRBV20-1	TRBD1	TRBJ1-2	TGCAGTGCTAGGGACAGGGATGGTCCCCCGGGCGGCTACACCTTC	CSARDRDGPPGGYTF
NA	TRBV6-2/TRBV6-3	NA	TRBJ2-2	TGTGCCAGCAGTTACGGCCAGATGATGGGCACCGGGGAGCTGTTTTTT	CASSYGQMMGTGELFF
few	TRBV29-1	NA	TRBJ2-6	TGCAGCGTTGAAGACATCTCTGGGGCCAACGTCCTGACTTTC	CSVEDISGANVLTF
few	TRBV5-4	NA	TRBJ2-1	TGTGCCAGCAGCTTGGAATTTGGGTCCAATGAGCAGTTCTTC	CASSLEFGSNEQFF
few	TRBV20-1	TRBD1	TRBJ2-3	TGCAGTGCTAGGCCGGGACAGGGACTTTTCGGCACAGATACGCAGTATTTT	CSARPGQGLFGTDTQYF
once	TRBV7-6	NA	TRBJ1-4	TGTGCCAGCAGCTTAGATGAACGTCGTATGGATGAAAAACTGTTTTTT	CASSLDERRMDEKLFF
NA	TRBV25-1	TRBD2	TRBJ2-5	TGTGCCAGCAACCCGGAGCAGGCGGGGGAAGAGACCCAGTACTTC	CASNPEQAGEETQYF
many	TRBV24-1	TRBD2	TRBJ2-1	TGTGCCACCCAAATAGCGGGATCCTACAATGAGCAGTTCTTC	CATQIAGSYNEQFF
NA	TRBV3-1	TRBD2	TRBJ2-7	TGTGCCAGCATGGAGGGACTAGCGGGAAGAGGGGAGCAGTACTTC	CASMEGLAGRGEQYF
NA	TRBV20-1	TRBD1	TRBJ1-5	TGCAGTGCTCGACGACAGGGGGATCAGCCCCAGCATTTT	CSARRQGDQPQHF
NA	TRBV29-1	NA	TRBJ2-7	TGCAGCGTTGAAGACCCACTCATGGGTTCCTCCTACGAGCAGTACTTC	CSVEDPLMGSSYEQYF
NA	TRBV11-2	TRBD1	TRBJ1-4	TGTGCCAGCAGCTTAAACACAGGGGAAGGAAGTGAAAAACTGTTTTTT	CASSLNTGEGSEKLFF
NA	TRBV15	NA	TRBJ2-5	TGTGCCACCAGCAGGGGCGAACGGCCGTCGGGGGAGACCCAGTACTTC	CATSRGERPSGETQYF
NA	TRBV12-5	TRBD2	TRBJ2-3	TGTGCTAGTGGTTTGATAAGCGGGGTTAGCACAGATACGCAGTATTTT	CASGLISGVSTDTQYF
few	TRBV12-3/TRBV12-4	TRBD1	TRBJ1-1	TGTGCCAGCAGTTCGATGACAGGGAAGGGACACACTGAAGCTTTCTTT	CASSSMTGKGHTEAFF
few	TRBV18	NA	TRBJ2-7	TGTGCCAGCTCACCGTCAGCAGGGAGTTCCTACGAGCAGTACTTC	CASSPSAGSSYEQYF
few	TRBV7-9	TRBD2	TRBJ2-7	TGTGCCAGCAGCTTAGGAGCTAGCGGGACTCTCTACGAGCAGTACTTC	CASSLGASGTLYEQYF
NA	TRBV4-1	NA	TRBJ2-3	TGCGCCAGCAGCCAAGATGCGAACCAACCCGGCACAGATACGCAGTATTTT	CASSQDANQPGTDTQYF
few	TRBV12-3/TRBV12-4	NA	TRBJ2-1	TGTGCCAGCAGTCCTGAAGGGGGTCGCTACAATGAGCAGTTCTTC	CASSPEGGRYNEQFF